Listed below are T cell receptor beta chains from one sample, sequenced in a study of human T cells and chemical hapten exposure. Via MiXCR, TCRdb re-called the RACE reads, giving one row per CDR3 protein. The sample has a few hundred thousand distinct CDR3 sequences, about 6% seen once. The starting material was whole blood, obtained in connection with sensitization to the hapten diphenylcyclopropenone (DPC). These receptors all come from a woman in her late teens or twenties with alopecia areata. Some clones in this sample may be carry-over from other donors' samples. CDR3s include the opening cysteine and the closing phenylalanine or tryptophan. The D gene is left open where the match is weak.

v_gene	d_gene	j_gene	CDR3aa
TRBV14	.	TRBJ1-5	CASSQGIGQPQHF
TRBV9	.	TRBJ2-3	CASSGAFRTDTQYF
TRBV5-4	TRBD2	TRBJ2-2	CASSSGLAGDTGELFF
TRBV18	.	TRBJ2-2	CASSPPGGELFF
TRBV13	.	TRBJ2-7	CASSLALGRDYEQYF
TRBV5-4	.	TRBJ2-2	CASSRELNTGELFF
TRBV29-1	.	TRBJ1-1	CSVDIAWDPGPQYTEAFF
TRBV27	.	TRBJ2-5	CASSFRGETQYF
TRBV3-1	.	TRBJ2-1	CAGSQDSPSGGGEQFF
TRBV24-1	.	TRBJ2-2	CATSDLRQDTGELFF
TRBV5-4	.	TRBJ2-1	CASSTLSQNNNEQFF
TRBV7-9	.	TRBJ1-1	CASSKKIMDTEAFF
TRBV6-5	.	TRBJ1-5	CASSSTENQPQHF
TRBV7-9	.	TRBJ1-2	CASSLALTVESYGYTF
TRBV7-2	.	TRBJ1-3	CASSLVSSNGDTIYF
TRBV6-5	TRBD1	TRBJ1-1	CASSYRGQGKNTEAFF
TRBV7-2	TRBD1	TRBJ1-1	CASSSQGWTEAFF
TRBV7-9	.	TRBJ1-1	CASSLYTPSNTEAFF
TRBV6-2/TRBV6-3	.	TRBJ1-2	CASSFRDYGYTF
TRBV2	.	TRBJ1-1	CASAGQNSNTEAFF
TRBV12-3/TRBV12-4	TRBD1	TRBJ1-1	CASSPQGAAYTEAFF
TRBV18	TRBD1	TRBJ1-2	CASSLRQGHGYGYTF
TRBV29-1	.	TRBJ2-1	CSASGRDIWDNEQFF
TRBV10-3	TRBD2	TRBJ2-1	CAISESRLAGGPVHEQFF
TRBV5-1	.	TRBJ2-3	CASSLAPGGDTQYF
TRBV4-2	TRBD2	TRBJ2-3	CASSPLLAGITDTQYF
TRBV10-3	TRBD2	TRBJ2-1	CAISGLAGGRHEQFF
TRBV20-1	.	TRBJ2-5	CRARGVQETQYF
TRBV12-3/TRBV12-4	.	TRBJ2-3	CASSFEGLTDTQYF
TRBV7-2	.	TRBJ2-3	CASSSGQPDTQYF
TRBV4-2	TRBD2	TRBJ2-1	CASSQASSGGIYNEQFF
TRBV29-1	TRBD1	TRBJ1-2	CSVVPQTGGNGYTF
TRBV18	.	TRBJ1-4	CASSPKGGPRTNEKLFF
TRBV27	TRBD2	TRBJ2-7	CASSIGGAVYEQYF
TRBV18	TRBD1	TRBJ1-2	CASSPQGQSNYGYTF
TRBV20-1	.	TRBJ2-7	CSARAIRAQFTYEQYF
TRBV28	TRBD2	TRBJ2-7	CASSIPGLAGGYEQYF
TRBV2	.	TRBJ2-5	CASSDHSQETQYF
TRBV6-1	TRBD1	TRBJ1-1	CASTRQGATEAFF
TRBV6-2/TRBV6-3	TRBD1	TRBJ2-7	CASSYSPGQGVYEQYF
TRBV5-1	.	TRBJ2-1	CASSSGTNLYNEQFF
TRBV18	TRBD1	TRBJ2-4	CASSPHSGGFDKNIQYF
TRBV4-1	TRBD1	TRBJ2-7	CASSQASQGASITREQYF
TRBV7-8	TRBD1	TRBJ2-3	CASSKMGQITDTQYF
TRBV18	TRBD1	TRBJ1-5	CASHGTGNGNQPQHF
TRBV11-2	.	TRBJ1-4	CASSPRATGEKLFF
TRBV25-1	TRBD1	TRBJ2-7	CASSDSGQGAHEQYF
TRBV7-8	.	TRBJ1-4	CASSPSPSPNEKLFF
TRBV20-1	.	TRBJ1-3	CSARDPRAGNTIYF
TRBV5-1	.	TRBJ2-2	CASSLAAGTDGELFF
TRBV6-2/TRBV6-3	.	TRBJ1-5	CASSYKPAGGYQPQHF
TRBV18	.	TRBJ1-1	CASSPSAVREWNTEAFF
TRBV18	.	TRBJ1-1	CASFPPGPNTEAFF
TRBV12-3/TRBV12-4	.	TRBJ1-2	CASSFGEGYTF
TRBV18	TRBD2	TRBJ2-7	CASSPPGASGIYEQYF
TRBV12-5	.	TRBJ1-1	CASGLVRVFHTEAFF
TRBV4-2	TRBD1	TRBJ1-2	CASSQDPDRGVGYTF
TRBV27	.	TRBJ2-3	CASRDGSWGATDTQYF
TRBV4-3	.	TRBJ1-1	CASSRTDLNTEAFF
TRBV7-6	.	TRBJ1-4	CASSLAGYTNEKLFF